This T cell receptor (beta chain) originates from a study of shared clonotypes between healthy human individuals. V was clipped by 4 bases and J by 9 bases, with 16 bases between them. CDR1 is MNHEY, CDR2 SVGAGI, per germline. CDR3 size: 15 residues. Repertoires were generated with immunoSEQ multiplex PCR, while TCRdb's copy carries only in-frame clones and drops some. The sample lists 2 million to 3 million clones; 93% were seen once. The chain carries TRBV6-5 and TRBJ1-6; D unresolved. Sample: naive CD4+ T cells from PBMCs. Subset indicated: CD45RA+ positively selected. The TCR sequence derives from a young man in good health. Some clones in this sample may be carry-over from other donors' samples. CDR3 residues: CASSSRGGIGSPLHF. In nucleotides, the CDR3 is TGTGCCAGCAGTTCTAGAGGAGGGATTGGTTCACCCCTCCACTTT.